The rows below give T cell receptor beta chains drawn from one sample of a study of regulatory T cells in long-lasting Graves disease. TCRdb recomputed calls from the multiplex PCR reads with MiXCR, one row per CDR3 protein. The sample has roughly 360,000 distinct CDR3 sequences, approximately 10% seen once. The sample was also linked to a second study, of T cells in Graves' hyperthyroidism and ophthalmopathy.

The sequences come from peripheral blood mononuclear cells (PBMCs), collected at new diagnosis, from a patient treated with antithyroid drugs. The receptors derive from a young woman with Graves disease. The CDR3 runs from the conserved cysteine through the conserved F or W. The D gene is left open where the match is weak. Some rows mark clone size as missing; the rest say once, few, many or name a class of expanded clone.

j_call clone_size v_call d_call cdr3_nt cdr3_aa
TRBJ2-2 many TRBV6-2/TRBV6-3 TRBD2 TGTGCCAGCAGCCACCTTCTGGCGGCTAGCGGGGGGGCCACCGGGGAGCTGTTTTTT CASSHLLAASGGATGELFF
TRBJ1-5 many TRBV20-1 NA TGCAGTGCTAGAGCCCCCGGGGGAGTAGCAATCAATAGTAGTCCGCCCCAGCATTTT CSARAPGGVAINSSPPQHF
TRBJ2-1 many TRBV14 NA TGTGCCAGCAGCCAGAGGGGAAACTACAATGAGCAGTTCTTC CASSQRGNYNEQFF
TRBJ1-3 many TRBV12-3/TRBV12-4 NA TGTGCCAGCAGGGACGGCGTGGGACGTGGAAGGAACACCATATATTTT CASRDGVGRGRNTIYF
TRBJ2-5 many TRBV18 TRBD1 TGTGCCAGCTCACCCCCCGACAGGGAAGAGACCCAGTACTTC CASSPPDREETQYF
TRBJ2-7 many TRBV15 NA TGTGCCACCAGCAGCACTCCGGGACTTTGGCACGGCGAGCAGTACTTC CATSSTPGLWHGEQYF
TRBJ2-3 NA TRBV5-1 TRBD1 TGCGCCAGCGGACCAACTAGGACAGGGGGACCTCCAGATACGCAGTATTTT CASGPTRTGGPPDTQYF
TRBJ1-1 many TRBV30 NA TGTGCCTGGAGTGAAAAGAGCGGGGCGTTAAGGACTGAAGCTTTCTTT CAWSEKSGALRTEAFF
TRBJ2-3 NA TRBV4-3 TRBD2 TGCGCCAGCAGCCAAGATTCGGCGACTAGCGGGGCCACAGATACGCAGTATTTT CASSQDSATSGATDTQYF
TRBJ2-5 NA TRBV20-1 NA TGCAGTGCTGACCGAGGTGGGGACCAAGAGACCCAGTACTTC CSADRGGDQETQYF
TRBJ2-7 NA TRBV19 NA TGTGCCAGTAGTAAGGGCCTTCAGGGCGCCTACGAGCAGTACTTC CASSKGLQGAYEQYF
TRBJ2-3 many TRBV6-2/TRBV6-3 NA TGTGCCAGCAGTTACGAAAGGGGGGCAGATACGCAGTATTTT CASSYERGADTQYF
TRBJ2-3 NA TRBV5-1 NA TGCGCCAGCAGCCTAACGTCGGCCCCCCGCACAGATACGCAGTATTTT CASSLTSAPRTDTQYF
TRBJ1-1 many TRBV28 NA TGTCCCACCCACGCCGCGGGGGGGCTAGAGGCTTTCTTT CPTHAAGGLEAFF
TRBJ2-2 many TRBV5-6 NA TGTGCCAGCAGCCTATTGGGGGGGCAGTCGAACACCGGGGAGCTGTTTTTT CASSLLGGQSNTGELFF
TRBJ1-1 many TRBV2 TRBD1 TGTGCCAGCACCGACAGGGGTTACACTGAAGCTTTCTTT CASTDRGYTEAFF
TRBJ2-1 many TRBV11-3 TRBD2 TGTGCCAGCAGCGGGGGGCCTCTAGCGGGAGCATACAATGAGCAGTTCTTC CASSGGPLAGAYNEQFF